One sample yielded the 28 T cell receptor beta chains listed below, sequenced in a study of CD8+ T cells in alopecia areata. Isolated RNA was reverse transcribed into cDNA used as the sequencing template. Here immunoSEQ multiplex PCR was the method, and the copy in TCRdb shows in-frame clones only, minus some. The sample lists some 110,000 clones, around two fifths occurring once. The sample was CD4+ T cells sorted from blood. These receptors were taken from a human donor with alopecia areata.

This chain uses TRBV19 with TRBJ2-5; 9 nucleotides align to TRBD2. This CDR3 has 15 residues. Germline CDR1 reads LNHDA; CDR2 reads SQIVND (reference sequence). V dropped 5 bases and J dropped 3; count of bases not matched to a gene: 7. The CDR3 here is CASSFLIAGEETQYF. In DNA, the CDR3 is TGTGCCAGTAGTTTCCTTATAGCGGGAGAAGAGACCCAGTACTTC.

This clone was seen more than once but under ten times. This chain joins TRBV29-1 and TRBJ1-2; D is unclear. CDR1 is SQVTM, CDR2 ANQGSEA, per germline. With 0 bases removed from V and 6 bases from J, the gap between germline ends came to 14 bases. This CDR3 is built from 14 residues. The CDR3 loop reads CSVEDPLGRDGYTF. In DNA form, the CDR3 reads TGCAGCGTTGAAGATCCCCTAGGCCGCGATGGCTACACCTTC.

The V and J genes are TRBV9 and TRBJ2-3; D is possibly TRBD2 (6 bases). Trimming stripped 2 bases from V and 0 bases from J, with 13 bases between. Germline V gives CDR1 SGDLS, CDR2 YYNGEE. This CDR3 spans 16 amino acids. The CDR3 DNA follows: TGTGCCAGCAGCGTGGGAGGTTCTCCTAGCACAGATACGCAGTATTTT. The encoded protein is CASSVGGSPSTDTQYF. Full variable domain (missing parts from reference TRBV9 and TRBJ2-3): DSGVTQTPKHLITATGQRVTLRCSPRSGDLSVYWYQQSLDQGLQFLIQYYNGEERAKGNILERFSAQQFPDLHSELNLSSLELGDSALYFCASSVGGSPSTDTQYFGPGTRLTVL.

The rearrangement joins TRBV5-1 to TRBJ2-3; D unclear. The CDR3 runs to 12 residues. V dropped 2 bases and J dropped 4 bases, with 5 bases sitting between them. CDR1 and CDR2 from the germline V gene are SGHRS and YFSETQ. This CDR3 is CASSFGSDTQYF. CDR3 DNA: TGCGCCAGCAGCTTTGGGTCAGATACGCAGTATTTT.

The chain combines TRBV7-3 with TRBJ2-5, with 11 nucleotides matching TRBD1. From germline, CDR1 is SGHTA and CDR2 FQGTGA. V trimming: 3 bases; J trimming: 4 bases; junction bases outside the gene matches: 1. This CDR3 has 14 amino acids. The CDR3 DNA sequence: TGTGCCAGCAGCTTGGGGACAGGGGGAGAGACCCAGTACTTC. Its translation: CASSLGTGGETQYF. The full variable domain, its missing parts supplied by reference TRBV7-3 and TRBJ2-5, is GAGVSQTPSNKVTEKGKYVELRCDPISGHTALYWYRQSLGQGPEFLIYFQGTGAADDSGLPNDRFFAVRPEGSVSTLKIQRTERGDSAVYLCASSLGTGGETQYFGPGTRLLVL.

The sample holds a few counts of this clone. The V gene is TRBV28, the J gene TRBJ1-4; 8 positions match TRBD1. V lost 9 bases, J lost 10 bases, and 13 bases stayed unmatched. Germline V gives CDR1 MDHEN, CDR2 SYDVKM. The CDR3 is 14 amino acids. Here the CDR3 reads CASSHRGKGGKLFF. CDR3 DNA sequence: TGTGCCAGTAGTCACAGGGGGAAAGGGGGAAAACTGTTTTTT.

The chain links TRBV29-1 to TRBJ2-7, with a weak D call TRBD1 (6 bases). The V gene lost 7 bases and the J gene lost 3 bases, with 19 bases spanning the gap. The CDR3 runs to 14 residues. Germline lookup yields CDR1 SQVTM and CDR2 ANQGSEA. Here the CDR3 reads CSALQGSGGYEQYF. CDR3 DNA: TGCAGCGCCTTACAGGGAAGTGGGGGCTACGAGCAGTACTTC.

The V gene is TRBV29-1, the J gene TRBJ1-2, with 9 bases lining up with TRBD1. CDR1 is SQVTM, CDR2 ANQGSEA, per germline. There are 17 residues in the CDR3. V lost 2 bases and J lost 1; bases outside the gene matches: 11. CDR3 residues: CSVEREPGTGLNYGYTF. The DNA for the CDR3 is TGCAGCGTTGAAAGGGAACCGGGGACAGGGCTTAACTATGGCTACACCTTC.

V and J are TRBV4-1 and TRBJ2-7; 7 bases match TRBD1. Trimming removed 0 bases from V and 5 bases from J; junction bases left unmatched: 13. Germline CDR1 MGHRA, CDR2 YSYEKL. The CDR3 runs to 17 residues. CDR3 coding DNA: TGCGCCAGCAGCCAAGATCGGGTCATTGTGACAGGGAACGAGCAGTACTTC. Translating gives CASSQDRVIVTGNEQYF.

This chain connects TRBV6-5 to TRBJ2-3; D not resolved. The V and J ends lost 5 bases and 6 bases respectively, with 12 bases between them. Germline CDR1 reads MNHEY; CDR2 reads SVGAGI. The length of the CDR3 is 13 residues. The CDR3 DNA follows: TGTGCCAGCAGTCCATCGCTTGCGGATACGCAGTATTTT. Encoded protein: CASSPSLADTQYF.

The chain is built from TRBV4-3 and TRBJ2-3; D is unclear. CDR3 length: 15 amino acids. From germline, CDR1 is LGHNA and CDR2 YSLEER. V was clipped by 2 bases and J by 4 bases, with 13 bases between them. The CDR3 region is CASSQQMVVSDTQYF. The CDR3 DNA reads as TGCGCCAGCAGCCAACAGATGGTGGTCTCAGATACGCAGTATTTT.

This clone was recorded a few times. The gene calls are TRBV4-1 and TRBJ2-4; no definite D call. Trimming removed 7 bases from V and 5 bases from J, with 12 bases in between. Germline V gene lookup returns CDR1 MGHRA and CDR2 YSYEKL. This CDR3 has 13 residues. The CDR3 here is CASKGSRENIQYF. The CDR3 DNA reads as TGCGCCAGCAAAGGCTCTAGGGAAAACATTCAGTACTTC.

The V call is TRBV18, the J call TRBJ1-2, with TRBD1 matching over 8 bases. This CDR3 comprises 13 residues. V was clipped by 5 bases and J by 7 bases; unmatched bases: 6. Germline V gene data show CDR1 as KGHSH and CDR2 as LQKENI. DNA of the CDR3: TGTGCCAGCTCAGGACAGGGATCAGGTGGCTACACCTTC. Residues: CASSGQGSGGYTF.

CDR3 loop: CAWSVARAGIQYF. CDR3 DNA: TGTGCCTGGAGCGTAGCAAGGGCAGGCATTCAGTACTTC. This chain connects TRBV30 to TRBJ2-4; D not resolved. The CDR3 extends over 13 amino acids. Germline CDR1 reads GTSNPN; CDR2 reads SVGIG (reference sequence). Trimming stripped 3 bases from V and 9 bases from J, with 15 bases between.

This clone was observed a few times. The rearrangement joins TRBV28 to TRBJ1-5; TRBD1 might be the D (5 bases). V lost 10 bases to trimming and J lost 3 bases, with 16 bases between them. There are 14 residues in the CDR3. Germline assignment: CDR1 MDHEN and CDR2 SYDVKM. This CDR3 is CATSLEGNNQPQHF. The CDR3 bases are TGTGCCACCTCCCTCGAGGGGAACAATCAGCCCCAGCATTTT.

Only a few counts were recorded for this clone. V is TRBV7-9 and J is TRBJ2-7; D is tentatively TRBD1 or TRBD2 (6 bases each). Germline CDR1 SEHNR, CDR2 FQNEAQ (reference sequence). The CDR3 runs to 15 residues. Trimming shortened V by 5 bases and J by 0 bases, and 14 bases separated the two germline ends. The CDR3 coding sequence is TGTGCCAGCAGCCGCGGAGGAGGGGGCTCCTACGAGCAGTACTTC. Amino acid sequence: CASSRGGGGSYEQYF.

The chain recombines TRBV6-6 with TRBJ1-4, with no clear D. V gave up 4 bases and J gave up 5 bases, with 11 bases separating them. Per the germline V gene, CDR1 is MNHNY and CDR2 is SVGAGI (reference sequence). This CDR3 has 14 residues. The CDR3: CASSFPGSNEKLFF. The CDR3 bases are TGTGCCAGCAGTTTTCCGGGTTCCAATGAAAAACTGTTTTTT.

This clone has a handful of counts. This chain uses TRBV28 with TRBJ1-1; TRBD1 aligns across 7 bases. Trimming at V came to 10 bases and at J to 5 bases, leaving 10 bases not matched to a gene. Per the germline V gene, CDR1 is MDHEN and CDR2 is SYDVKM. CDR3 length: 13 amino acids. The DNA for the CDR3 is TGTGCCACTCTTGGGACAGTGGAGACTGAAGCTTTCTTT. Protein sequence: CATLGTVETEAFF.

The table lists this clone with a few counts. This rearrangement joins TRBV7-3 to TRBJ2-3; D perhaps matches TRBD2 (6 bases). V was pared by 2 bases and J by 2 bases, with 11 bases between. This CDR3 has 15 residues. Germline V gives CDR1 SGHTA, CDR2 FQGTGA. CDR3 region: CASSLVAVNTDTQYF. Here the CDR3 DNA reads TGTGCCAGCAGCTTAGTAGCGGTTAACACAGATACGCAGTATTTT.

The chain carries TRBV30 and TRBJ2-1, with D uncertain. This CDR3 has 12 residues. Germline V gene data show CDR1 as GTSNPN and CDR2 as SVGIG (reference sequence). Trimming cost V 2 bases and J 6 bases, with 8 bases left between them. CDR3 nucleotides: TGTGCCTGGAGTCGAGCACGCAATGAGCAGTTCTTC. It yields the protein CAWSRARNEQFF. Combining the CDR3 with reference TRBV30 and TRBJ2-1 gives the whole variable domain SQTIHQWPATLVQPVGSPLSLECTVEGTSNPNLYWYRQAAGRGLQLLFYSVGIGQISSEVPQNLSASRPQDRQFILSSKKLLLSDSGFYLCAWSRARNEQFFGPGTRLTVL.

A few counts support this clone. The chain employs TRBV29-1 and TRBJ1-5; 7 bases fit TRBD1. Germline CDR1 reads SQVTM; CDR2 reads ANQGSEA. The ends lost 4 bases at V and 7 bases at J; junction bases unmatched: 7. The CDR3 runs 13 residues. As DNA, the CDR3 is TGCAGCGTTGTCGTAGGGGGCGGGCAGCCCCAGCATTTT. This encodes CSVVVGGGQPQHF.

Here the CDR3 reads CASSQVLENTGELFF. In nucleotides, the CDR3 is TGTGCCAGCAGCCAAGTACTAGAAAACACCGGGGAGCTGTTTTTT. The rearrangement uses TRBV4-2 and TRBJ2-2; D might be TRBD2 (5 bases). The CDR3 spans 15 residues. Deletions cut 1 base from V and 2 bases from J, with 8 bases between. CDR1 and CDR2 from the germline V gene are LGHNA and YNFKEQ.

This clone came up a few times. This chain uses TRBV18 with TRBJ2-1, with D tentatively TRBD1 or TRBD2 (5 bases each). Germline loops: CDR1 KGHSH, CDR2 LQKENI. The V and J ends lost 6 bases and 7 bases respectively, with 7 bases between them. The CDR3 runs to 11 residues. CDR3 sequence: CASSRGNEQFF. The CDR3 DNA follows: TGTGCCAGCTCGAGGGGAAATGAGCAGTTCTTC.

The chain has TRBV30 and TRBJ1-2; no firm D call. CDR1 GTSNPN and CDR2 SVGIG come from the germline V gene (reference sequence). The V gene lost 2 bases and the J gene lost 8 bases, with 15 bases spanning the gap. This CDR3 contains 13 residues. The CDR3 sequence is CAWSMGASGGYTF. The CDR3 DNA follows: TGTGCCTGGAGTATGGGCGCGTCGGGAGGCTACACCTTC.

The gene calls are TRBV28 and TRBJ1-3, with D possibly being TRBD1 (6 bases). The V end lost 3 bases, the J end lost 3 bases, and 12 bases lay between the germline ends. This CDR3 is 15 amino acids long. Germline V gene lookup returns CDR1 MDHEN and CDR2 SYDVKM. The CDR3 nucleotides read TGTGCCAGCAGTTTCGCAGGGGCTGGTGGAAACACCATATATTTT. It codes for CASSFAGAGGNTIYF.

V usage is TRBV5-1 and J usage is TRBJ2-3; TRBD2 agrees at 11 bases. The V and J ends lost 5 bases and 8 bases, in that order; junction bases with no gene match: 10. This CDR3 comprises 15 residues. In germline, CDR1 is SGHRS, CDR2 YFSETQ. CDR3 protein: CASRGGLAGGPTQYF. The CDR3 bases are TGCGCCAGCAGGGGCGGACTAGCGGGCGGACCTACGCAGTATTTT.

CDR3 residues: CSVGVGINEQYF. The CDR3 nucleotides read TGCAGCGTTGGTGTCGGGATAAACGAGCAGTACTTC. The genes are TRBV29-1 and TRBJ2-7; possible D gene TRBD2, 5 bases. V was shortened by 4 bases and J by 5 bases, with 12 bases between the two germline ends. This CDR3 has 12 residues. The germline gives CDR1 SQVTM, CDR2 ANQGSEA.

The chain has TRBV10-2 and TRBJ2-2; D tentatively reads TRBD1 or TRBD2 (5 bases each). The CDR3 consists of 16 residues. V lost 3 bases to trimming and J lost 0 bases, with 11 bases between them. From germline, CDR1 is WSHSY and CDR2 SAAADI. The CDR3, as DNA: TGCGCCAGCAGTGATTGGGGGTTCCCGAACACCGGGGAGCTGTTTTTT. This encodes CASSDWGFPNTGELFF.